This TCR beta chain was identified in a study of shared T cell receptors in the human thymus. The table came from immunoSEQ multiplex PCR; TCRdb's copy has only in-frame clones and leaves some out. The table shows 540,000 or so clones, with around 78% occurring only once. The CDR3 length is 14 residues. These data were also reused for a study on human thymus T cells.

The V call is TRBV1, the J call TRBJ2-1; TRBD2 was called by the table and not checked on the DNA. TRBV1 is described as a pseudogene. The TCR sequence derives from a boy in the first two years of life with a congenital heart defect. Input material: thymocytes. The CDR3 protein is CTSRGLAGDGEQFF. CDR3 bases: TGCACCAGCAGAGGACTAGCGGGAGACGGTGAGCAGTTCTTC.